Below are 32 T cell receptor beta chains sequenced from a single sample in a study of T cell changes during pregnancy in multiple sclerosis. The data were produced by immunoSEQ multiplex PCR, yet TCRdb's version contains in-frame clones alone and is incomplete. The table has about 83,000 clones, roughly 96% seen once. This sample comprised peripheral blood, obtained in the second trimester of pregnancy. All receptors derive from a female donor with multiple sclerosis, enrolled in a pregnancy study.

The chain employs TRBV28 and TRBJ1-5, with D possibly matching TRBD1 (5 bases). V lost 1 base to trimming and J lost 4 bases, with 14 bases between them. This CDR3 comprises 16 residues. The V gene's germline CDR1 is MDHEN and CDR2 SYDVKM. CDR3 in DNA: TGTGCCAGCAGTTTATTCGCAGGGCTCGGGAATCAGCCCCAGCATTTT. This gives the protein CASSLFAGLGNQPQHF.

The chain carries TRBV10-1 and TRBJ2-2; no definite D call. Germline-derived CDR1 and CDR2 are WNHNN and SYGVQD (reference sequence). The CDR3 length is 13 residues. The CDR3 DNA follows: TGCGCGCGCCGTCCTCGAAGTACCGGGGAGCTGTTTTTT. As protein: CARRPRSTGELFF.

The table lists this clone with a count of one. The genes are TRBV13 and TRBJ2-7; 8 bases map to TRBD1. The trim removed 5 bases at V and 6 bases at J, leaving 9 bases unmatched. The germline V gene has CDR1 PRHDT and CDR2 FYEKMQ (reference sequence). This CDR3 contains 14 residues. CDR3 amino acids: CASSLTQGGSEQYF. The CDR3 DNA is TGTGCCAGCAGCCTCACACAGGGGGGAAGCGAGCAGTACTTC.

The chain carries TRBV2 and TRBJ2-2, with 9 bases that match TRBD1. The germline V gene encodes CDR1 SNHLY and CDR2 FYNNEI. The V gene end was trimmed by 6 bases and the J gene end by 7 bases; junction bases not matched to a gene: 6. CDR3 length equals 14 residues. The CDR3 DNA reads TGTGCCAGCAGAGGGACAGGGAATGGCGGGGAGCTGTTTTTT. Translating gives CASRGTGNGGELFF.

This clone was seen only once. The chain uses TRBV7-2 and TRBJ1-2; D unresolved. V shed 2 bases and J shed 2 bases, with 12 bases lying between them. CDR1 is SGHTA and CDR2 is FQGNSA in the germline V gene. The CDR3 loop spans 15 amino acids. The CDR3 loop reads CASSLQRAPNYGYTF. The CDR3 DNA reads TGTGCCAGCAGCTTACAGCGGGCCCCCAACTATGGCTACACCTTC.

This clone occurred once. CDR3 nucleotide sequence: TGTGCCAGCAGCTCGGACAGGGGGCTCTATGGCTACACCTTC. This translates into CASSSDRGLYGYTF. The chain is built from TRBV7-2 and TRBJ1-2, with TRBD1 matching 11 bases. The CDR3 has 14 amino acids. Trimming at V came to 4 bases and at J to 4 bases, leaving 2 bases not matched to a gene. Germline V gene sequence: CDR1 SGHTA, CDR2 FQGNSA.

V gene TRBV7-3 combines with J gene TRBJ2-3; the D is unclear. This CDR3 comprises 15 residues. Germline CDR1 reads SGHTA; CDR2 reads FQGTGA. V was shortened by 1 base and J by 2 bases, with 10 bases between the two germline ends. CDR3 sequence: CASSLNLGFTDTQYF. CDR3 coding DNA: TGTGCCAGCAGCTTAAATCTTGGCTTCACAGATACGCAGTATTTT. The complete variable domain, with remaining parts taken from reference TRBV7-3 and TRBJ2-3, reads GAGVSQTPSNKVTEKGKYVELRCDPISGHTALYWYRQSLGQGPEFLIYFQGTGAADDSGLPNDRFFAVRPEGSVSTLKIQRTERGDSAVYLCASSLNLGFTDTQYFGPGTRLTVL.

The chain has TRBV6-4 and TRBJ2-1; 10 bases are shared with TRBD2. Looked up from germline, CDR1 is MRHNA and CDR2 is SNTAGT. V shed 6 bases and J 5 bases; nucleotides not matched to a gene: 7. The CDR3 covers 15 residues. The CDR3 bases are TGTGCCAGCAGCCCTAGCGGGAGTTACCACAATGAGCAGTTCTTC. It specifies CASSPSGSYHNEQFF.

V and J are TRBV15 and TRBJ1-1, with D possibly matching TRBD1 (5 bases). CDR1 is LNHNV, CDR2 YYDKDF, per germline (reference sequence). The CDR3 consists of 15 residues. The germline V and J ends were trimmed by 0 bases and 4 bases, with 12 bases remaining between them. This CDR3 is CATSRDGTLGTEAFF. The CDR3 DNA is TGTGCCACCAGCAGAGATGGGACTCTGGGCACTGAAGCTTTCTTT.

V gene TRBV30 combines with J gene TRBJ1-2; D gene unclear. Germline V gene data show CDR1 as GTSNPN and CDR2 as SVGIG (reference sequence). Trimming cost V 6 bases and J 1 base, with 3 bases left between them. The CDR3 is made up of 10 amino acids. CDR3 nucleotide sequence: TGTGCCTGCGGTAACTATGGCTACACCTTC. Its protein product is CACGNYGYTF. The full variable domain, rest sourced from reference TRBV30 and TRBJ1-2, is SQTIHQWPATLVQPVGSPLSLECTVEGTSNPNLYWYRQAAGRGLQLLFYSVGIGQISSEVPQNLSASRPQDRQFILSSKKLLLSDSGFYLCACGNYGYTFGSGTRLTVV.

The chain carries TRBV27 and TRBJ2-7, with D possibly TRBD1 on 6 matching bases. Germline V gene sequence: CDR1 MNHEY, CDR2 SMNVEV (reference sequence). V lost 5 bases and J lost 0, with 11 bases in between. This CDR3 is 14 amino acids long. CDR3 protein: CASSLYRASYEQYF. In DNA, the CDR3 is TGTGCCAGCAGTCTCTACAGGGCCTCCTACGAGCAGTACTTC.

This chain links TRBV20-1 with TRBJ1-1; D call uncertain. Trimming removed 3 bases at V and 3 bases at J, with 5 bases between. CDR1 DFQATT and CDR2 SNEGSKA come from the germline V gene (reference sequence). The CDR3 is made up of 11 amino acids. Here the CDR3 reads CSARTYTEAFF. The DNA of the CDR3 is TGCAGTGCTAGGACTTACACTGAAGCTTTCTTT.

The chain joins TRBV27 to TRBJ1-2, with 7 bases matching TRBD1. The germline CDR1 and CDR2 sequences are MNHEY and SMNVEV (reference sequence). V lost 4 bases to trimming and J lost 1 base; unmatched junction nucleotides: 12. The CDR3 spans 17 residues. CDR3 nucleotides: TGTGCCAGCAGTTCCGATTGGGACAGTACGAGTAACTATGGCTACACCTTC. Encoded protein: CASSSDWDSTSNYGYTF.

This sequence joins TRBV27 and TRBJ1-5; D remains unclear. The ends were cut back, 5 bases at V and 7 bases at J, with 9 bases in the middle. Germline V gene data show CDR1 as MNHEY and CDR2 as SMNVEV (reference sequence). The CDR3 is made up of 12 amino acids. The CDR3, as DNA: TGTGCCAGCAGTCCCTCGGGGCAGCCCCAGCATTTT. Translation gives CASSPSGQPQHF.

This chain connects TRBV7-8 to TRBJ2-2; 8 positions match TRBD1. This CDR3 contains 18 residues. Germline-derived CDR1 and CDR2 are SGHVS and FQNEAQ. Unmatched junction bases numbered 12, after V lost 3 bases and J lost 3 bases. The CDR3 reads CASSFGVSGQGYTGELFF. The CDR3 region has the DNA TGTGCCAGCAGCTTCGGTGTATCCGGACAGGGCTACACCGGGGAGCTGTTTTTT.

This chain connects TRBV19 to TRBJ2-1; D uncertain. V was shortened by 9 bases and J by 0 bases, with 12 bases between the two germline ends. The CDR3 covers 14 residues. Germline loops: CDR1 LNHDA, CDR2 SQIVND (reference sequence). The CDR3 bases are TGTGCCAGCAAACCTAGGAGCTCCTACAATGAGCAGTTCTTC. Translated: CASKPRSSYNEQFF.

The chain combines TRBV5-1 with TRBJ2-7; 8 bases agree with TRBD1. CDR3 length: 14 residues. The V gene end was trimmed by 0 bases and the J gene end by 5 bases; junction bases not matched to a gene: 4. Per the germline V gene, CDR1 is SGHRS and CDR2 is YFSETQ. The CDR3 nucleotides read TGCGCCAGCAGCTTGGGTTTACAGGGGGACGAGCAGTACTTC. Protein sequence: CASSLGLQGDEQYF.

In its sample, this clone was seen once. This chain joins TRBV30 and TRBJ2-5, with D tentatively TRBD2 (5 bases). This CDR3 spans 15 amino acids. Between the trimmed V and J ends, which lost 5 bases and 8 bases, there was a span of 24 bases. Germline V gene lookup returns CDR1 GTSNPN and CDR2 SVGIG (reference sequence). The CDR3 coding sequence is TGTGCCTGGGAACCCCGGGGTCGTAAAAGAGGTACCCAGTACTTC. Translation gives CAWEPRGRKRGTQYF.

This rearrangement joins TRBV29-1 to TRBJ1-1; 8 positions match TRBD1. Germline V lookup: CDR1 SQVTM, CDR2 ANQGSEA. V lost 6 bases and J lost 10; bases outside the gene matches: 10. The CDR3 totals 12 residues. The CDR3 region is CSVIRGREGAFF. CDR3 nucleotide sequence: TGCAGCGTGATCAGGGGGCGAGAGGGAGCTTTCTTT.

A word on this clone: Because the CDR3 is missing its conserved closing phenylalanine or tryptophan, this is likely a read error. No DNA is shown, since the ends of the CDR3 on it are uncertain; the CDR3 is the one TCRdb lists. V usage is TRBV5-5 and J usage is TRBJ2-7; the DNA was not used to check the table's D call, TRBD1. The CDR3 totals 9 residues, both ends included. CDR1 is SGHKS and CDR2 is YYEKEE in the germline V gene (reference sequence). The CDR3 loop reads CASRRTPGA.

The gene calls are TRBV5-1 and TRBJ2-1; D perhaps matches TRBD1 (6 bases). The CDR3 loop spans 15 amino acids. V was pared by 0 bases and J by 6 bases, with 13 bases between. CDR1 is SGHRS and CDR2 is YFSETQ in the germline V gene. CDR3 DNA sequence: TGCGCCAGCAGCTTGGCCATACAGGGATCCAATGAGCAGTTCTTC. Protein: CASSLAIQGSNEQFF.

DNA of the CDR3: TGCGCCAGCAGCGGGAGAGGGGGCTCCTACGAGCAGTACTTC. Protein: CASSGRGGSYEQYF. The chain recombines TRBV5-1 with TRBJ2-7, with D possibly matching TRBD1 (6 bases). This CDR3 has 14 residues. The germline gives CDR1 SGHRS, CDR2 YFSETQ. V was shortened by 4 bases and J by 0 bases, with 11 bases between the two germline ends.

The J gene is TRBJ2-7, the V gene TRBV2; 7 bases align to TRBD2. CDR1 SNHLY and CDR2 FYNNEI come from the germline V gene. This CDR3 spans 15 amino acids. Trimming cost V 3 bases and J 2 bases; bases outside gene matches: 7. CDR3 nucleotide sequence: TGTGCCAGCAGTGAGGGTTTGGGGGGGACCTACGAGCAGTACTTC. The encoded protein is CASSEGLGGTYEQYF. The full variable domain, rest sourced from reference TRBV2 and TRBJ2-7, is EPEVTQTPSHQVTQMGQEVILRCVPISNHLYFYWYRQILGQKVEFLVSFYNNEISEKSEIFDDQFSVERPDGSNFTLKIRSTKLEDSAMYFCASSEGLGGTYEQYFGPGTRLTVT.

CDR3: CASSPRGGHEQYF. The CDR3 DNA reads as TGTGCCAGCAGCCCCAGAGGGGGACACGAGCAGTACTTC. V and J are TRBV27 and TRBJ2-7; maybe TRBD1 (6 bases). From germline, CDR1 is MNHEY and CDR2 SMNVEV (reference sequence). Deletions cut 6 bases from V and 5 bases from J, with 14 bases between. The CDR3 is 13 residues long.

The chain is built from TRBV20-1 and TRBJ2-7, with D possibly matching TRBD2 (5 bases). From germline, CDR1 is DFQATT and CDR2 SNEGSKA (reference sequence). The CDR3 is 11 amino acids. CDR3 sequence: CRLVDPYEQYF. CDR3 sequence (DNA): TGCAGACTAGTCGACCCCTACGAGCAGTACTTC.

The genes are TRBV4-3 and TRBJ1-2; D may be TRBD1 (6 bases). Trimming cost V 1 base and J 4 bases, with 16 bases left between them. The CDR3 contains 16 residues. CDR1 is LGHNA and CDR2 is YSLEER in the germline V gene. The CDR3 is CASSQVTQDRVYGYTF. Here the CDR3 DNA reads TGCGCCAGCAGCCAAGTAACCCAGGACAGAGTCTATGGCTACACCTTC.

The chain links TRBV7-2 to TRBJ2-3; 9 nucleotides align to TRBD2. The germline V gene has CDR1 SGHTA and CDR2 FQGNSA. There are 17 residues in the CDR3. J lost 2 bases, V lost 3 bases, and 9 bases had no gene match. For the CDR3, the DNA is TGTGCCAGCAGCTTGCGTAAAGTAGCGGGAGTCACAGATACGCAGTATTTT. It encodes CASSLRKVAGVTDTQYF.

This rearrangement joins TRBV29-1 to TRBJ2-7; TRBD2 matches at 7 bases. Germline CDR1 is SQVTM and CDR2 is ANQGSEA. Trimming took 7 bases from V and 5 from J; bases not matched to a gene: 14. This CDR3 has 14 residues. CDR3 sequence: CSGPCGEGLNEQYF. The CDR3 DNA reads TGCAGCGGACCCTGTGGGGAGGGCCTAAACGAGCAGTACTTC.

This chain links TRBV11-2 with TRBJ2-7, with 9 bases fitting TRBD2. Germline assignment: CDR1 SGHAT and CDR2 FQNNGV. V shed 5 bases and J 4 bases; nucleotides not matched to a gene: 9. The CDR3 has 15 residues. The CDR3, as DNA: TGTGCCAGCAGCCCGGCGGGACTAGCCAGGTACGAGCAGTACTTC. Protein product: CASSPAGLARYEQYF.

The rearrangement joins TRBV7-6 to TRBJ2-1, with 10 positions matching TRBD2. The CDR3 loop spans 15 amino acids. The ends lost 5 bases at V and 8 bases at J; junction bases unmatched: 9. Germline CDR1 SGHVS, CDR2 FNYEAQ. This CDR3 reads CASSISGRAFDEQFF. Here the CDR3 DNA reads TGTGCCAGCAGCATAAGCGGGAGGGCCTTCGATGAGCAGTTCTTC.

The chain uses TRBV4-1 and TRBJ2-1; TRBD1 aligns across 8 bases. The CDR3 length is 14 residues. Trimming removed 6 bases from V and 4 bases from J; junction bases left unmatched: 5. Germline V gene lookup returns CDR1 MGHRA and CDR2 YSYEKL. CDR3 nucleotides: TGCGCCAGCAGTCAGACAGGGGATTACAATGAGCAGTTCTTC. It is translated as CASSQTGDYNEQFF.

The CDR3 reads CASSAGTANTGELFF. In nucleotides, the CDR3 is TGTGCCAGCAGCGCGGGGACAGCGAACACCGGGGAGCTGTTTTTT. V is TRBV9 and J is TRBJ2-2, with 7 bases lining up with TRBD1. The V gene end was trimmed by 3 bases and the J gene end by 0 bases; junction bases not matched to a gene: 2. Germline V lookup: CDR1 SGDLS, CDR2 YYNGEE. The CDR3 is made up of 15 amino acids.